This TCR beta chain was captured by sequencing in a study of T cell changes during pregnancy in multiple sclerosis. Germline CDR1 and CDR2: LNHDA and SQIVND (reference sequence). V gave up 6 bases and J gave up 3 bases; unmatched junction bases: 13. The CDR3 contains 17 residues. The method was immunoSEQ multiplex PCR; TCRdb's version includes in-frame clones alone and lacks a portion of them. The sample lists approximately 70,000 clones; roughly 92% were seen once. The origin of this receptor is a female donor with multiple sclerosis, enrolled in a pregnancy study. The sequencing used peripheral blood, collected in the second trimester of pregnancy. This chain uses TRBV19 with TRBJ2-2; 7 bases are shared with TRBD2. The chain's CDR3 is CASSWQKGLPDTGELFF. The DNA for the CDR3 is TGTGCCAGTAGCTGGCAAAAGGGACTACCGGACACCGGGGAGCTGTTTTTT.